These 18 T cell receptor beta chains were sequenced from one sample in a study of technical replicates of blood from several donors. The repertoire was sequenced with immunoSEQ multiplex PCR; TCRdb's copy has only in-frame clones and lacks some. The sample consists of 65,000 to 95,000 clones, around 86% of them appearing once. Material: PBMCs. Receptors originate from a human donor in good health. Some clones in this sample may be carry-over from other donors' samples.

The table lists this clone with a few counts. The same CDR3 can be traced to other DNA sequences in this sample. The CDR3 bases are TGTGCCAGCAGCTTCGGGGGTAGCACAGATACGCAGTATTTT. Protein product: CASSFGGSTDTQYF. The chain uses TRBV7-2 and TRBJ2-3; D might be TRBD2 (6 bases). The germline V gene encodes CDR1 SGHTA and CDR2 FQGNSA. V was shortened by 3 bases and J by 0 bases, with 7 bases between the two germline ends. This CDR3 region has 14 residues.

The chain employs TRBV2 and TRBJ2-1; 7 bases match TRBD2. The V gene's germline CDR1 is SNHLY and CDR2 FYNNEI. This CDR3 contains 13 residues. Trimming at V came to 4 bases and at J to 6 bases, leaving 3 bases not matched to a gene. CDR3 sequence: CASSGASGNEQFF. CDR3 sequence (DNA): TGTGCCAGCAGTGGGGCTAGCGGCAATGAGCAGTTCTTC.

V usage is TRBV7-9 and J usage is TRBJ2-6; D ambiguous. The CDR3 spans 15 residues. Germline assignment: CDR1 SEHNR and CDR2 FQNEAQ (reference sequence). V shed 4 bases and J shed 5 bases, with 12 bases lying between them. The CDR3, as DNA: TGTGCCAGCAGCTCCCTCGGAGTTCGGGCCAACGTCCTGACTTTC. This translates into CASSSLGVRANVLTF.

V and J are TRBV18 and TRBJ1-1; 10 bases map to TRBD1. This CDR3 is built from 18 residues. J gave up 1 base and V 6 bases, and 14 bases lay outside the gene matches. CDR1 is KGHSH, CDR2 LQKENI, per germline. The CDR3 is CASSPGLRDRGTNTEAFF. Written as DNA, the CDR3 is TGTGCCAGCTCCCCCGGTCTCCGGGACAGGGGTACGAACACTGAAGCTTTCTTT.

The genes are TRBV6-5 and TRBJ1-2; D is perhaps TRBD1 (6 bases). The CDR3 consists of 13 residues. V was pared by 10 bases and J by 4 bases, with 16 bases between. Germline assignment: CDR1 MNHEY and CDR2 SVGAGI. The CDR3 coding sequence is TGTGCCACTAGACCAGGGGAGTTCTATGGCTACACCTTC. Translating gives CATRPGEFYGYTF.

The rearrangement joins TRBV27 to TRBJ1-1; 7 positions match TRBD1. V lost 7 bases, J lost 4 bases, and 6 bases stayed unmatched. Germline assignment: CDR1 MNHEY and CDR2 SMNVEV (reference sequence). The CDR3 is 13 residues long. The CDR3 DNA is TGTGCCAGCATCCCCCAGGGGGGCACTGAAGCTTTCTTT. Translating gives CASIPQGGTEAFF.

V usage is TRBV6-1 and J usage is TRBJ2-2, with 12 bases matching TRBD2. The ends lost 4 bases at V and 4 bases at J; junction bases unmatched: 1. Germline loops: CDR1 MNHNS, CDR2 SASEGT. The CDR3 totals 15 residues. The CDR3 DNA reads TGTGCCAGCAGTGGGGGACTAGCGGGCACCGGGGAGCTGTTTTTT. This gives the protein CASSGGLAGTGELFF.

This sequence joins TRBV6-5 and TRBJ1-6; tentative D call: TRBD1 (6 bases). Trimming removed 6 bases at V and 5 bases at J, with 14 bases between. There are 15 residues in the CDR3. Germline V gives CDR1 MNHEY, CDR2 SVGAGI. CDR3 region: CASSPDRADNSPLHF. The CDR3 DNA follows: TGTGCCAGCAGCCCGGACAGAGCAGATAATTCACCCCTCCACTTT.

V gene TRBV9 combines with J gene TRBJ1-1; D possibly corresponds to TRBD1 (6 bases). CDR1 is SGDLS and CDR2 is YYNGEE in the germline V gene. The germline V and J ends were trimmed by 4 bases and 2 bases, with 21 bases remaining between them. CDR3 length: 17 residues. CDR3 in amino acids: CASSYLTGLGVNTEAFF. In DNA form, the CDR3 reads TGTGCCAGCAGCTACTTGACAGGTTTGGGAGTTAACACTGAAGCTTTCTTT.

The CDR3 DNA is TGTGCCAGCAGCTTAAATTTTGGCACCCAGACCCAGTACTTC. Translated, it gives CASSLNFGTQTQYF. The chain joins TRBV7-2 to TRBJ2-5, with D unresolved. Per the germline V gene, CDR1 is SGHTA and CDR2 is FQGNSA. The CDR3 runs 14 residues. V was trimmed by 2 bases and J by 6 bases, leaving 13 bases between them.

There are a few counts of this clone. V is TRBV4-3 and J is TRBJ2-7; TRBD2 is a possible D gene (5 bases). Germline V gene data show CDR1 as LGHNA and CDR2 as YSLEER. Trimming pared 0 bases from V and 3 bases from J, leaving 12 bases between. The CDR3 totals 15 residues. CDR3 in DNA: TGCGCCAGCAGCCAAGATCGAGGGCAGAACTACGAGCAGTACTTC. It codes for CASSQDRGQNYEQYF.

The rearrangement uses TRBV23-1 and TRBJ2-2; D gene unclear. TRBV23-1 is treated as an ORF (open reading frame) with a function not yet certain. The ends were cut back, 6 bases at V and 6 bases at J, with 26 bases in the middle. This CDR3 contains 18 residues. The CDR3 reads CASSRAKKGERSSGELFF. The CDR3 bases are TGCGCCAGCAGCCGAGCGAAGAAAGGAGAAAGGTCGTCCGGGGAGCTGTTTTTT.

This chain uses TRBV29-1 with TRBJ2-1, with 8 bases that match TRBD1. Germline values: CDR1 SQVTM, CDR2 ANQGSEA. This CDR3 is built from 12 residues. J lost 6 bases, V lost 7 bases, and 5 bases had no gene match. For the CDR3, the DNA is TGCAGCGCCGGACAGGGCTTCAATGAGCAGTTCTTC. Protein product: CSAGQGFNEQFF.

V and J are TRBV11-2 and TRBJ1-3; 10 nucleotides agree with TRBD1. Germline trimming cut 5 bases from V and 5 bases from J; bases unmatched to any gene: 3. This CDR3 has 14 amino acids. Germline CDR1 is SGHAT and CDR2 is FQNNGV. The CDR3 nucleotides read TGTGCCAGCAGCCTGGGACAGGGGAGAAACACCATATATTTT. This gives the protein CASSLGQGRNTIYF.

J is TRBJ1-6 and V is TRBV25-1, with a possible D match to TRBD1 (6 bases). CDR3 length: 13 amino acids. Germline CDR1 reads MGHDK; CDR2 reads SYGVNS. V lost 4 bases to trimming and J lost 18 bases, with 19 bases between them. The CDR3 bases are TGTGCCAGCAGTGCCCCGACAGGAACCGGTCGCCACTTT. Residues: CASSAPTGTGRHF.

The CDR3 coding sequence is TGTGCCAGCAGCCCTAACTCTGGGGCCAACGTCCTGACTTTC. The encoded protein is CASSPNSGANVLTF. The rearrangement uses TRBV7-9 and TRBJ2-6, with D hard to call. The CDR3 loop spans 14 amino acids. Between the trimmed V and J ends, which lost 5 bases and 0 bases, there was a span of 5 bases. From germline, CDR1 is SEHNR and CDR2 FQNEAQ (reference sequence).

This sequence joins TRBV19 and TRBJ2-1; D might be TRBD1 (6 bases). Trimming pared 7 bases from V and 4 bases from J, leaving 14 bases between. Germline values: CDR1 LNHDA, CDR2 SQIVND (reference sequence). The CDR3 runs to 14 residues. Here the CDR3 DNA reads TGTGCCAGTACCACGGGGACACAATACAATGAGCAGTTCTTC. Translation gives CASTTGTQYNEQFF. Complete variable domain (other parts from reference TRBV19 and TRBJ2-1): DGGITQSPKYLFRKEGQNVTLSCEQNLNHDAMYWYRQDPGQGLRLIYYSQIVNDFQKGDIAEGYSVSREKKESFPLTVTSAQKNPTAFYLCASTTGTQYNEQFFGPGTRLTVL.

This chain uses TRBV27 with TRBJ1-2; 7 bases are shared with TRBD1. Germline V gene data show CDR1 as MNHEY and CDR2 as SMNVEV (reference sequence). Unmatched junction bases numbered 7, after V lost 5 bases and J lost 7 bases. The CDR3 totals 13 residues. The CDR3 region has the DNA TGTGCCAGCAGTAAGACAGGGAGCGGTGGCTACACCTTC. Translation: CASSKTGSGGYTF.